This T cell receptor beta chain emerged from a study of T cell changes during pregnancy in multiple sclerosis. Trimming removed 1 base from V and 4 bases from J; junction bases left unmatched: 6. The CDR3 sequence is 17 residues long. Per the germline V gene, CDR1 is SGHTA and CDR2 is FQGNSA. Using immunoSEQ multiplex PCR, the repertoire was profiled, and TCRdb retains in-frame clones only, with some absent. The sample carries approximately 69,000 clones, approximately 94% recorded once. This chain joins TRBV7-2 and TRBJ2-6; 8 bases match TRBD1. The TCR comes from a female donor with multiple sclerosis, enrolled in a pregnancy study. The starting material was peripheral blood, obtained in the third trimester of pregnancy. The CDR3 loop is CASSLGQGAVGANVLTF. CDR3 bases: TGTGCCAGCAGCTTAGGTCAGGGGGCAGTGGGGGCCAACGTCCTGACTTTC.